A selection of T cell receptor beta chains follows, all from one sample in a study of OX40 agonist ivuxolimab in advanced cancers. Produced via immunoSEQ multiplex PCR; TCRdb's table is partial and in-frame only. The data show some 62,000 clones, under 95% seen once. The input for sequencing was CD4+ or CD8+ T cells sorted from blood, taken in a trial of the OX40 agonist ivuxolimab. These receptors all come from an adult with an advanced solid tumor such as melanoma, head and neck, liver or kidney cancer. Both conserved end residues are part of each CDR3. Each record gives: J gene, V gene, D gene, CDR3 DNA, CDR3 protein. The D gene is left open where the match is weak.

j_call: TRBJ2-1; v_call: TRBV7-9; d_call: .; cdr3_nt: TGTGCCAGCAACTACGGTATGCGTGAGCAGTTCTTC; cdr3_aa: CASNYGMREQFF
j_call: TRBJ2-1; v_call: TRBV10-3; d_call: .; cdr3_nt: TGTGCCATCAGTCAGAACAATGAGCAATTCTTC; cdr3_aa: CAISQNNEQFF
j_call: TRBJ2-2; v_call: TRBV9; d_call: TRBD1; cdr3_nt: TGTGCCAGCAGCCCCCCGGTGGGACAGAGGAACACCGGGGAGCTGTTTTTT; cdr3_aa: CASSPPVGQRNTGELFF
j_call: TRBJ2-2; v_call: TRBV9; d_call: .; cdr3_nt: TGTGCCAGCAGCGTAGGTTTCTTATCCAACACCGGGGAGCTGTTTTTT; cdr3_aa: CASSVGFLSNTGELFF
j_call: TRBJ2-5; v_call: TRBV5-3; d_call: .; cdr3_nt: TGTGCCAGCAGCCTTTCCGGGACAACCCAAGAGACCCAGTACTTC; cdr3_aa: CASSLSGTTQETQYF
j_call: TRBJ1-2; v_call: TRBV7-2; d_call: TRBD1; cdr3_nt: TGTGCCAGCAGCTCTCCAGGGGGCGGAGGCTATGGCTACACCTTC; cdr3_aa: CASSSPGGGGYGYTF
j_call: TRBJ1-1; v_call: TRBV6-1; d_call: TRBD1; cdr3_nt: TGTGCCAGCAGTGAAACGACAGGGATGAACACTGAAGCTTTCTTT; cdr3_aa: CASSETTGMNTEAFF
j_call: TRBJ2-3; v_call: TRBV7-8; d_call: .; cdr3_nt: TGTGCCAGCACCCTCCGACCCCCCACAGATACGCAGTATTTT; cdr3_aa: CASTLRPPTDTQYF
j_call: TRBJ2-4; v_call: TRBV11-2; d_call: .; cdr3_nt: TGTGCCAGCAGCTTAGCCTGGACAGGGAGGGGGGAGTACTTC; cdr3_aa: CASSLAWTGRGEYF
j_call: TRBJ1-1; v_call: TRBV9; d_call: .; cdr3_nt: TGTGCCAGCTGTAGGGGATGGGACACTGAAGCTTTCTTT; cdr3_aa: CASCRGWDTEAFF
j_call: TRBJ2-5; v_call: TRBV19; d_call: .; cdr3_nt: TGTGCCAGTAGTATAGGTCGGTTGGAGACCCAGTACTTC; cdr3_aa: CASSIGRLETQYF
j_call: TRBJ2-7; v_call: TRBV6-5; d_call: TRBD1; cdr3_nt: TGTGCCAGCAGTCGACAGGGGACTTCCTACGAGCAGTACTTC; cdr3_aa: CASSRQGTSYEQYF
j_call: TRBJ2-1; v_call: TRBV27; d_call: .; cdr3_nt: TGTGCCAGCAGTTTTATGTGGCAGAACAATGAGCAGTTCTTC; cdr3_aa: CASSFMWQNNEQFF